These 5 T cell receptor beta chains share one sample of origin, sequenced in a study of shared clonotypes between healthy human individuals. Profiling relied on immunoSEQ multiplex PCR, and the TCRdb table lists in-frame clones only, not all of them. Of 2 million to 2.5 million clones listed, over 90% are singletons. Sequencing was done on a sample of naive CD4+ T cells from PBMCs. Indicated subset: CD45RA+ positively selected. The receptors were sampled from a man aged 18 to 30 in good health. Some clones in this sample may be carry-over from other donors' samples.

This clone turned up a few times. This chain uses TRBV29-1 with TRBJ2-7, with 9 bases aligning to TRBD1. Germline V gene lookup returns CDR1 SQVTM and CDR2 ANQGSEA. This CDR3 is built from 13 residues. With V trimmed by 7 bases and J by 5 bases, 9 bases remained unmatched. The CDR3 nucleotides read TGCAGCGCCGGGACAGGGAGGGCGGACGAGCAGTACTTC. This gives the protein CSAGTGRADEQYF.

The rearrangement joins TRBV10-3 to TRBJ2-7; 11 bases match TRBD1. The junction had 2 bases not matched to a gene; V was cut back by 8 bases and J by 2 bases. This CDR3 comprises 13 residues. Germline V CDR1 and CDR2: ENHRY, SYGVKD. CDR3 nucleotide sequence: TGTGCCATCGGGGGACAGGGGGCCTACGAGCAGTACTTC. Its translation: CAIGGQGAYEQYF.

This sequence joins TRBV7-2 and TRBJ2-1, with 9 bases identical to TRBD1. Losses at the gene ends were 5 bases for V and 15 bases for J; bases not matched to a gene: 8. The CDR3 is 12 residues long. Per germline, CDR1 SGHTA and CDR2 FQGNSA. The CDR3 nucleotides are TGTGCCAGCAGCCCGGGACAGGGTTTCCCGTTCTTC. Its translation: CASSPGQGFPFF.

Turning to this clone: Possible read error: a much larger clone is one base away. The CDR3 protein is CASSSTVNTEAFF. Written as DNA, the CDR3 is TGTGCCAGCAGTTCGACAGTGAACACTGAAGCTTTCTTT. The gene calls are TRBV6-1 and TRBJ1-1; a weak D match, TRBD1 (5 bases). This CDR3 is built from 13 residues. In germline, CDR1 is MNHNS, CDR2 SASEGT. V was trimmed by 5 bases and J by 0 bases, leaving 7 bases between them.

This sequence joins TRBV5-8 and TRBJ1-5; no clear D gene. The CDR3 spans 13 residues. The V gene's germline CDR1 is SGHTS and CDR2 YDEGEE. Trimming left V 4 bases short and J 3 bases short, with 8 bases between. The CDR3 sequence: CASSLRTNQPQHF. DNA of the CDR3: TGTGCCAGCAGCCTCCGGACCAATCAGCCCCAGCATTTT.